This T cell receptor (beta chain) was identified during a study of Tregs in tolerant kidney transplant recipients. Overall study context: Mixed chimerism was transient after nonmyeloablative marrow transplants from related graft donors.

Details on this clone: Antigen: not known. The CDR3 end falls 3 residues outside the read, so it is completed with the germline J gene.

General study points: No direct test of biological reproducibility was done here.

Using immunoSEQ multiplex PCR, the repertoire was profiled, and TCRdb retains in-frame clones only, with some absent. This sample carries about 30,000 clones, with roughly 7.5% going to the ten biggest clones. The CDR3 has 15 amino acids. V was shortened by 5 bases and J by 4 bases, with 15 bases between the two germline ends. Per the germline V gene, CDR1 is SEHNR and CDR2 is FQNEAQ (reference sequence). The clonotype comes from a human donor who received a combined kidney and bone marrow transplant. The chain is built from TRBV7-9 and TRBJ2-1; D might be TRBD2 (7 bases). The input for sequencing was CD8+ T cells from blood, taken before the transplant. The CDR3 bases that were read are TGTGCCAGCAGCGAGGGGGGGGGCGGATACAATGAG. This encodes CASSEGGGGYNE. The complete CDR3 protein is CASSEGGGGYNEQFF.